This paragraph covers one T cell receptor beta chain sequence. This record comes from a study of T-cell memory formation after mild COVID-19. The CDR3 is 17 residues long. J gave up 3 bases and V 6 bases, and 4 bases lay outside the gene matches. TCRdb used MiXCR to reprocess the 5' RACE reads, holding one entry per CDR3 protein. The top ten hold about two fifths of the sample, which has about 110,000 distinct CDR3 sequences, 22% seen once. The chain uses TRBV12-3 or TRBV12-4 and TRBJ2-2, with TRBD2 matching 16 bases. Sequencing was performed on PBMCs or a T cell subset sorted from them (not recorded which). The source of this sequence is a man aged 18 to 35 who had mild COVID-19 (a few samples of this study predate the infection). Cell type and time point are not known. This CDR3 is CASRTGTSGGDTGELFF. The CDR3 coding sequence is TGTGCCAGCAGAACCGGGACTAGCGGGGGGGACACCGGGGAGCTGTTTTTT.